The rows below give T cell receptor beta chains drawn from one sample of a study of T cell responses to AZD1222 COVID-19 vaccine. Profiling relied on immunoSEQ multiplex PCR, and the TCRdb table lists in-frame clones only, not all of them. Found here are over 100,000 clones, less than 90% of them singletons; the top ten hold approximately 2.4%. This material consisted of peripheral blood, taken on day 0 of AZD1222 vaccination. All receptors derive from an adult in good health. CDR3s include the opening cysteine and the closing phenylalanine or tryptophan. Each record gives: D gene, clone size, V gene, J gene, CDR3 protein, CDR3 DNA. The D gene is left open where the match is weak. Where a row states a size, it is once, few, many or the class of an expanded clone; other rows omit it.

.	.	TRBV6-1	TRBJ2-3	CASSDGRGADTQYF	TGTGCCAGCAGTGATGGTAGGGGGGCAGATACGCAGTATTTT
TRBD1	once	TRBV6-5	TRBJ2-7	CASSADRGIYEQYF	TGTGCCAGCAGCGCGGACAGGGGAATCTACGAGCAGTACTTC
.	.	TRBV30	TRBJ2-7	CAWTGSNYYEQYF	TGTGCCTGGACAGGGAGCAACTACTACGAGCAGTACTTC
.	.	TRBV28	TRBJ1-2	CASSLSGRRIGYTF	TGTGCCAGCAGTTTATCCGGCAGGCGAATTGGCTACACCTTC
.	.	TRBV12-3/TRBV12-4	TRBJ1-2	CASSLGLGGYTF	TGTGCCAGCAGTTTAGGGCTGGGAGGCTACACCTTC
TRBD1	few	TRBV5-4	TRBJ2-7	CASSWDRNYEQYF	TGTGCCAGCAGCTGGGACAGGAACTACGAGCAGTACTTC
TRBD2	.	TRBV30	TRBJ2-2	CAWSGDGGTGELFF	TGTGCCTGGAGTGGGGACGGGGGGACCGGGGAGCTGTTTTTT
.	.	TRBV25-1	TRBJ1-2	CASSEARAVSYTF	TGTGCCAGCAGTGAGGCCCGGGCAGTTAGCTACACCTTC
.	.	TRBV6-4	TRBJ2-1	CASSESGPLSEQFF	TGTGCCAGCAGTGAGTCGGGACCCCTATCAGAGCAGTTCTTC
.	.	TRBV5-1	TRBJ2-1	CASSLDGPPSTYNEQFF	TGCGCCAGCAGCTTGGACGGTCCCCCCAGCACCTACAATGAGCAGTTCTTC
TRBD2	.	TRBV20-1	TRBJ2-7	CSASGGGSYEQYF	TGCAGTGCTAGTGGCGGGGGATCCTACGAGCAGTACTTC
.	.	TRBV19	TRBJ2-7	CASSIDATEAYEQYF	TGTGCCAGTAGTATAGACGCGACGGAGGCCTACGAGCAGTACTTC
TRBD1	.	TRBV28	TRBJ2-7	CASSRGGQGAYEQYF	TGTGCCAGCAGTCGGGGGGGACAGGGGGCCTACGAGCAGTACTTC
TRBD1	.	TRBV11-1	TRBJ2-2	CASSSTGYTGELFF	TGTGCCAGCAGCTCGACAGGGTACACCGGGGAGCTGTTTTTT
.	.	TRBV7-9	TRBJ2-7	CASSGLGQAYEQYF	TGTGCCAGCAGCGGCCTTGGCCAGGCGTACGAGCAGTACTTC
.	.	TRBV28	TRBJ2-2	CASINTGELFF	TGTGCCAGCATCAACACCGGGGAGCTGTTTTTT
.	.	TRBV7-9	TRBJ1-4	CASSSPGGGVEKLFF	TGTGCCAGCAGCTCCCCCGGGGGCGGTGTTGAAAAACTGTTTTTT
.	.	TRBV6-1	TRBJ1-3	CASSEAGHSSGNTIYF	TGTGCCAGCAGTGAAGCGGGACATTCCTCTGGAAACACCATATATTTT
TRBD1	.	TRBV7-2	TRBJ1-5	CASSSQTGANQPQHF	TGTGCCAGCAGCTCCCAGACAGGGGCCAATCAGCCCCAGCATTTT
.	.	TRBV7-8	TRBJ2-7	CASSRDPREQYF	TGTGCCAGCAGCCGGGACCCCAGGGAGCAGTACTTC
TRBD2	.	TRBV5-1	TRBJ2-3	CASSLGATSGIADTQYF	TGCGCCAGCAGCTTGGGGGCAACTAGCGGGATCGCAGATACGCAGTATTTT
.	.	TRBV7-2	TRBJ2-7	CASSLVGQSSYEQYF	TGTGCCAGCAGCCTGGTAGGGCAGAGCTCCTACGAGCAGTACTTC
TRBD2	once	TRBV19	TRBJ2-7	CASSIAGTSGLYEQYF	TGTGCCAGTAGTATTGCGGGGACTAGCGGTCTCTACGAGCAGTACTTC
TRBD1	.	TRBV6-5	TRBJ1-2	CASRTQGAGHGYTF	TGTGCCAGCCGGACACAGGGGGCGGGCCATGGCTACACCTTC
.	.	TRBV6-6	TRBJ2-7	CASSYGGQSYEQYF	TGTGCCAGCAGTTACGGCGGACAGAGCTACGAGCAGTACTTC
.	once	TRBV28	TRBJ2-2	CASSQTRSWAGELFF	TGTGCCAGCAGTCAAACTAGGTCGTGGGCCGGGGAGCTGTTTTTT
.	.	TRBV20-1	TRBJ1-5	CSAGASQPQHF	TGCAGTGCTGGGGCAAGCCAGCCCCAGCATTTT
.	.	TRBV7-2	TRBJ1-2	CASSLIPQDFYGYTF	TGTGCCAGCAGCTTAATACCCCAGGACTTCTATGGCTACACCTTC
TRBD1	.	TRBV6-5	TRBJ1-2	CASTRDRANYGYTF	TGTGCCAGCACCCGGGACAGGGCCAACTATGGCTACACCTTC
TRBD1	.	TRBV29-1	TRBJ2-2	CSARGQGNTGELFF	TGCAGCGCCCGGGGACAGGGAAACACCGGGGAGCTGTTTTTT
TRBD2	.	TRBV14	TRBJ2-3	CASSPRTSSGGTDTQYF	TGTGCCAGCAGTCCTAGGACGTCTAGCGGGGGGACAGATACGCAGTATTTT
.	.	TRBV28	TRBJ1-5	CASSLSGGGRAQPQHF	TGTGCCAGCAGTTTAAGCGGCGGGGGGCGAGCTCAGCCCCAGCATTTT
.	.	TRBV5-8	TRBJ2-5	CASSSDMTQETQYF	TGTGCCAGCAGCTCCGACATGACCCAAGAGACCCAGTACTTC
.	few	TRBV4-1	TRBJ2-1	CASSQPSRNEQFF	TGCGCCAGCAGCCAACCCTCCCGCAATGAGCAGTTCTTC
.	.	TRBV18	TRBJ2-7	CASSPGGLAYEQYF	TGTGCCAGCTCACCGGGCGGATTAGCCTACGAGCAGTACTTC
TRBD2	.	TRBV5-1	TRBJ2-7	CASSLDAGGLGEQYF	TGCGCCAGCAGCTTGGACGCGGGAGGCCTCGGCGAGCAGTACTTC
.	.	TRBV5-1	TRBJ2-5	CASSLSGVETQYF	TGCGCCAGCAGCTTGTCGGGGGTGGAGACCCAGTACTTC
TRBD1	.	TRBV25-1	TRBJ1-2	CASTYDRDDYGYTF	TGTGCCAGCACCTACGACAGGGACGATTATGGCTACACCTTC
TRBD1	few	TRBV23-1	TRBJ1-2	CASSQAEPRNGTGGPPLYGYTF	TGCGCCAGCAGTCAAGCGGAACCCAGAAATGGGACAGGGGGCCCCCCCCTCTATGGCTACACCTTC
.	.	TRBV3-1/TRBV3-2	TRBJ2-2	CASRLAGGAGELFF	TGTGCCAGCAGACTGGCTGGGGGCGCCGGGGAGCTGTTTTTT
TRBD1	.	TRBV5-1	TRBJ2-1	CASRPTGTVSYNEQFF	TGCGCCAGCAGGCCCACCGGGACAGTTTCCTACAATGAGCAGTTCTTC
TRBD1	.	TRBV5-4	TRBJ2-3	CASSLKGARTDTQYF	TGTGCCAGCAGCTTGAAGGGGGCAAGGACAGATACGCAGTATTTT
TRBD1	.	TRBV5-1	TRBJ2-7	CASSSDRGGYEQYF	TGCGCCAGCAGCTCGGACAGGGGCGGGTACGAGCAGTACTTC
.	once	TRBV2	TRBJ1-1	CASSGSVINTEAFF	TGTGCCAGCAGTGGCTCGGTGATTAACACTGAAGCTTTCTTT
.	.	TRBV10-2	TRBJ2-7	CASSGNSYEQYF	TGCGCCAGCAGTGGGAACTCCTACGAGCAGTACTTC